The 10 T cell receptor beta chains presented below share a single source sample, sequenced in a study of OX40 agonist ivuxolimab in advanced cancers. Method: immunoSEQ multiplex PCR; TCRdb's copy keeps in-frame clones and lacks some. The sample lists 90,000 to 100,000 clones; roughly 89% were seen once. The sequencing used CD4+ or CD8+ T cells sorted from blood, collected in a trial of the OX40 agonist ivuxolimab. The receptors originated from an adult with an advanced solid tumor such as melanoma, head and neck, liver or kidney cancer.

The V gene is TRBV2, the J gene TRBJ1-5; D is ambiguous. CDR1 is SNHLY, CDR2 FYNNEI, per germline. V was shortened by 8 bases and J by 3 bases, with 14 bases between the two germline ends. This CDR3 is built from 14 residues. The CDR3 sequence: CASGWRSNNQPQHF. CDR3 in DNA: TGTGCCAGCGGCTGGCGGTCTAACAATCAGCCCCAGCATTTT.

This chain uses TRBV30 with TRBJ2-1, with 8 bases that match TRBD1. The V gene's germline CDR1 is GTSNPN and CDR2 SVGIG (reference sequence). The CDR3 runs to 15 residues. V lost 0 bases to trimming and J lost 5 bases; unmatched junction nucleotides: 6. CDR3 in amino acids: CAWSVLDRDDNEQFF. Written as DNA, the CDR3 is TGTGCCTGGAGTGTACTGGACAGGGATGACAATGAGCAGTTCTTC.

The rearrangement uses TRBV28 and TRBJ1-5; 8 bases are shared with TRBD1. The germline V gene has CDR1 MDHEN and CDR2 SYDVKM. J lost 4 bases, V lost 6 bases, and 11 bases had no gene match. This CDR3 is 16 amino acids long. CDR3 amino acids: CASSPETGVTNQPQHF. The CDR3 DNA sequence: TGTGCCAGCAGCCCCGAGACAGGGGTCACTAATCAGCCCCAGCATTTT.

CDR3 protein: CASSLVVQVSGNTIYF. The CDR3 DNA reads TGTGCCAGCAGCTTAGTGGTCCAGGTCTCTGGAAACACCATATATTTT. V usage is TRBV7-9 and J usage is TRBJ1-3; D unclear. Germline V lookup: CDR1 SEHNR, CDR2 FQNEAQ (reference sequence). The V gene lost 1 base and the J gene lost 0 bases, with 10 bases spanning the gap. There are 16 residues in the CDR3. The whole variable domain, remainder taken from reference TRBV7-9 and TRBJ1-3, is DTGVSQNPRHKITKRGQNVTFRCDPISEHNRLYWYRQTLGQGPEFLTYFQNEAQLEKSRLLSDRFSAERPKGSFSTLEIQRTEQGDSAMYLCASSLVVQVSGNTIYFGEGSWLTVV.

As for this clone: The same CDR3 also results from other DNA sequences found in this sample. The chain joins TRBV18 to TRBJ1-3; D may be TRBD1 (6 bases). Germline CDR1 and CDR2: KGHSH and LQKENI. The CDR3 has 15 amino acids. V was shortened by 6 bases and J by 0 bases, with 12 bases between the two germline ends. CDR3 in amino acids: CASSPTGSSGNTIYF. The CDR3 DNA reads TGTGCCAGCTCTCCCACAGGGAGCTCTGGAAACACCATATATTTT.

The chain combines TRBV2 with TRBJ1-5; possibly TRBD1 for D (5 bases). The V and J ends lost 6 bases and 9 bases respectively, with 21 bases between them. The CDR3 has 15 residues. Looked up from germline, CDR1 is SNHLY and CDR2 is FYNNEI. CDR3 coding DNA: TGTGCCAGCAGCTGGGGACTACCACAATCAGGGCCCCAGCATTTT. Amino acid sequence: CASSWGLPQSGPQHF.

This chain connects TRBV2 to TRBJ1-2; 8 bases line up with TRBD1. The V and J ends lost 3 bases and 4 bases, in that order; junction bases with no gene match: 10. This CDR3 has 16 amino acids. The germline CDR1 and CDR2 sequences are SNHLY and FYNNEI. CDR3 DNA sequence: TGTGCCAGCAGTGAGCGGGAGACAGGGGACCTCTATGGCTACACCTTC. Protein product: CASSERETGDLYGYTF.

The J gene is TRBJ1-2, the V gene TRBV9; maybe TRBD1 (5 bases). V was trimmed by 3 bases and J by 0 bases, leaving 18 bases between them. The V gene's germline CDR1 is SGDLS and CDR2 YYNGEE. This CDR3 comprises 17 residues. The CDR3 bases are TGTGCCAGCAGCGCGTTTACCCCCGGGGGAGCTAACTATGGCTACACCTTC. Its protein product is CASSAFTPGGANYGYTF.

V is TRBV4-1 and J is TRBJ2-1; 10 bases line up with TRBD2. Unmatched junction bases numbered 9, after V lost 1 base and J lost 9 bases. The CDR3 extends over 16 amino acids. Germline values: CDR1 MGHRA, CDR2 YSYEKL. The CDR3 sequence: CASSQVGAGGVSEQFF. In DNA form, the CDR3 reads TGCGCCAGCAGCCAAGTCGGAGCGGGAGGGGTCAGTGAGCAGTTCTTC.

This clone occurred once. The chain recombines TRBV6-1 with TRBJ1-4; D is unclear. The V gene lost 11 bases and the J gene lost 10 bases, with 23 bases spanning the gap. CDR1 is MNHNS and CDR2 is SASEGT in the germline V gene. The CDR3 runs to 14 residues. The DNA for the CDR3 is TGTGCCTCGGGAGGGCAGTCTTTTAACGTAAAACTGTTTTTT. Protein sequence: CASGGQSFNVKLFF.